This TCR beta chain was captured by sequencing in a study of cytomegalovirus exposure and HLA in healthy donors. With 60 Vbeta and 13 Jbeta primers, the PCR was carried out. Repertoires were generated with immunoSEQ multiplex PCR, while TCRdb's copy carries only in-frame clones and drops some. The table includes some 200,000 clones, about 74% detected once. J was trimmed by 7 bases and V by 6 bases; bases with no gene match: 12. CDR1 is SGHDN and CDR2 is FVKESK in the germline V gene. There are 15 residues in the CDR3. Findings of the study overall: Roughly uniform depth of sequencing across donors was assumed in presence/absence analyses.

Only a few counts were recorded for this clone. Its antigen is as yet unknown. Sequenced material: PBMCs. The receptor was derived from a man aged 35-49 years in good health and CMV-seronegative. This chain uses TRBV14 with TRBJ2-7; 10 bases agree with TRBD2. CDR3 nucleotide sequence: TGTGCCAGCAGAAAAGGGACTAGCGCCTCGGGGGAGCAGTACTTC. Encoded protein: CASRKGTSASGEQYF.